This T cell receptor (beta chain) was observed in a study of cytomegalovirus exposure and HLA in healthy donors. Germline CDR1 is MNHEY and CDR2 is SVGAGI. The V and J ends lost 0 bases and 0 bases respectively, with 12 bases between them. This CDR3 contains 16 residues. PCR was performed using 60 Vbeta and 13 Jbeta primers. Some clones are missing from TCRdb's copy, which holds only in-frame ones; the method was immunoSEQ multiplex PCR. There are over 150,000 clones in the sample; 75% to 90% occur only once, and more than 1.5% lies in the top ten. The specimen sequenced was PBMCs. The V gene is TRBV6-5, the J gene TRBJ2-7; no firm D call. This clonotype originated in a man between 50 and 59 years old in good health and CMV-seronegative. CDR3 DNA: TGTGCCAGCAGTTACTCGATACCCCCTAGCTCCTACGAGCAGTACTTC. Amino acids: CASSYSIPPSSYEQYF.